The T cell receptor (beta chain) described here comes from a study of OX40 agonist ivuxolimab in advanced cancers. The CDR3 runs to 13 residues. Germline-derived CDR1 and CDR2 are MNHEY and SMNVEV (reference sequence). Between the trimmed V and J ends, which lost 5 bases and 4 bases, there was a span of 11 bases. TCRdb keeps only in-frame clones here, not all; method: immunoSEQ multiplex PCR. The data show some 120,000 clones, around 93% seen once. This sequence originates from an adult with an advanced solid tumor such as melanoma, head and neck, liver or kidney cancer. The chain carries TRBV27 and TRBJ1-2, with no clear D. This sample comprised CD4+ or CD8+ T cells sorted from blood, obtained in a trial of the OX40 agonist ivuxolimab. CDR3 protein: CASSPDGAYGYTF. CDR3 DNA: TGTGCCAGCAGTCCGGACGGAGCCTATGGCTACACCTTC.